A selection of T cell receptor beta chains follows, all from one sample in a study of glioma-infiltrating T cells. TCRdb fed the multiplex PCR reads into MiXCR, producing one record per CDR3 protein. The sample holds about 210,000 distinct CDR3 sequences, about 32% seen once. The sample was glioma tissue, nonneoplastic brain tissue, or PBMCs (not recorded which). The receptors stem from a human donor with low-grade glioma or glioblastoma, undergoing nonglioma brain surgery, or in good health (not recorded which). CDR3s leave out the opening cysteine and the closing phenylalanine or tryptophan.

v_gene	CDR3aa
TRBV20-1	SARGINQPQH
TRBV4-1	ASSQRGAQNSPLH
TRBV6-6	ASSVDRPNTEAF
TRBV15	ATSRDGSGNADTQY
TRBV9	ASSALAGSQY
TRBV29-1	SVAPLPTYEQY
TRBV10-3	AISEVGGYT
TRBV2	ASSVLIYEQY
TRBV27	ASSRGLAGGDNEQF
TRBV29-1	SPPHGGSSTDTQY
TRBV6-2/TRBV6-3	ASSYWAANEKLF
TRBV4-1	ASSQEIALSTIY
TRBV29-1	SVPVSGANYGYT
TRBV5-4	ASSSGSHSGANVLT
TRBV7-2	ASRERRTDTQY
TRBV19	ASSTPSGSSADTQY
TRBV5-4	ASSSATGSKAEAF
TRBV30	ATTPGPRGRGNEQF
TRBV5-4	ASRLPGQMNTEAF
TRBV12-3/TRBV12-4	ASRPGAAKNIQY
TRBV6-1	ASKTISGRGYEQF
TRBV6-6	ASSYQTEDYGYT
TRBV7-3	ASSLSASEGNEQF
TRBV4-1	ASSQDDRYYEQY
TRBV5-4	ASSPGAANTGELF
TRBV7-2	ASSRTSGPHNEQF
TRBV12-3/TRBV12-4	ASSLASGQGEY
TRBV7-2	ASSQQASSYNEQF
TRBV6-1	ASSGTGVGTEAF
TRBV12-3/TRBV12-4	ASSPQTDTEAF